These T cell receptor beta chains were read from a single sample in a study of cytomegalovirus exposure and HLA in healthy donors. Profiling relied on immunoSEQ multiplex PCR, and the TCRdb table lists in-frame clones only, not all of them. The sample gives about 140,000 clones, 65% to 85% of which show up once; more than 0.85% is in the top ten. The sample consisted of PBMCs. The receptors stem from a man aged 18 to 35 in good health and CMV-seronegative. CDR3s include the opening cysteine and the closing phenylalanine or tryptophan. A D gene is named only where the DNA matches it firmly. Clone size is stated in some rows and not others, as once, few, many or a class when expanded.

TRBV6-4	TRBJ1-1	.	.	TGTGCCAGCAGTGTAGGGGGAATCGGTGAAGCTTTCTTT	CASSVGGIGEAFF
TRBV19	TRBJ1-4	.	.	TGTGCCAGTAGTATGCCCACAATCGGTCCGGGAGAAAAACTGTTTTTT	CASSMPTIGPGEKLFF
TRBV12-5	TRBJ2-7	.	.	TGTGCTAGTGCTACAGGAAGCTCCTACGAGCAGTACTTC	CASATGSSYEQYF
TRBV27	TRBJ1-2	.	.	TGTGCCAGCAGTCTATCCAAGGACAAGGCCTATGGCTACACCTTC	CASSLSKDKAYGYTF
TRBV2	TRBJ2-6	.	.	TGTGCCAGCGGCTTCAGTCCCGGGGCCAACGTCCTGACTTTC	CASGFSPGANVLTF
TRBV4-3	TRBJ2-5	TRBD1	.	TGCGCCAGCAGCCAAGTGTACGGGACAGGGGGCGAAGAGACCCAGTACTTC	CASSQVYGTGGEETQYF
TRBV7-2	TRBJ2-1	TRBD1	.	TGTGCCAGCAGCCCGCGGACAGCCCTCAGGGGGAATGAGCAGTTCTTC	CASSPRTALRGNEQFF
TRBV30	TRBJ2-7	.	.	TGTGCCTGGAGTGTTAGGGGCTACGAGCAGTACTTC	CAWSVRGYEQYF
TRBV7-7	TRBJ1-4	.	.	TGTGCTAGCAGCCCATTACTACAGGGAGAAAAACTGTTTTTT	CASSPLLQGEKLFF
TRBV27	TRBJ2-7	.	.	TGTGCCAGCAGGGAGACGGATTCCTACGAGCAGTACTTC	CASRETDSYEQYF
TRBV4-3	TRBJ1-5	.	few	TGCGCCAGCAGCCAAGATTCGGATCAGCCCCAGCATTTT	CASSQDSDQPQHF
TRBV10-3	TRBJ1-1	.	.	TGTGCCATCAGTGAGTCCACTCGGGGGGGCCCCATGAGGAACACTGAAGCTTTCTTT	CAISESTRGGPMRNTEAFF
TRBV5-8	TRBJ1-1	TRBD1	.	TGTGCCAGCAGCTTGGCCAGGGGGCGAGGGACTGAAGCTTTCTTT	CASSLARGRGTEAFF
TRBV7-2	TRBJ1-5	TRBD1	.	TGTGCCAGCAGCTTAGTTGTAGGCAGGGGGCTAAATCAGCCCCAGCATTTT	CASSLVVGRGLNQPQHF
TRBV7-9	TRBJ2-1	.	.	TGTTCCAGCAGCTTATGGGGGGACTCCTACAATGAGCAGTTCTTC	CSSSLWGDSYNEQFF
TRBV10-3	TRBJ2-5	TRBD1	few	TGTGCCATCAACCCGGGACAGGGGGCCTTAGAGACCCAGTACTTC	CAINPGQGALETQYF
TRBV27	TRBJ1-4	.	few	TGTGCCAGCAGTTTGGTACCGACAAATGAAAAACTGTTTTTT	CASSLVPTNEKLFF
TRBV5-1	TRBJ1-4	.	.	TGCGCCAGCAGCTTGGAGGCGGGAAGGATTGGTGAAAAACTGTTTTTT	CASSLEAGRIGEKLFF